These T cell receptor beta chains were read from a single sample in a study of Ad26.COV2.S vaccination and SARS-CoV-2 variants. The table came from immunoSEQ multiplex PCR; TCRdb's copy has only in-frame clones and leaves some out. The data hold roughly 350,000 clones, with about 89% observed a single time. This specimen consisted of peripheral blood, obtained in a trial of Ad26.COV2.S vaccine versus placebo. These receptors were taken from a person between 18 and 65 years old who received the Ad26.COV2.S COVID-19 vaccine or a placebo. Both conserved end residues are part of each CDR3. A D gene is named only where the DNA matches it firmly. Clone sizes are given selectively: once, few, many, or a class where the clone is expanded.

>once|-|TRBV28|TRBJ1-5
TGTGCCAGCAAGGGACTTGGGGGGTACAATCAGCCCCAGCATTTT
CASKGLGGYNQPQHF
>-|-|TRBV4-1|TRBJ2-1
TGCGCCAGCAGACCCTTACTTCGATCCAATGAGCAGTTCTTC
CASRPLLRSNEQFF
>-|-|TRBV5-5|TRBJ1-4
TGTGCCAGCAGCTTCTATCCGGACGACGAAAAACTGTTTTTT
CASSFYPDDEKLFF
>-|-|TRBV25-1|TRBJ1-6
TGTGCCAGCAGTGAATCCGGGAATTCACCCCTCCACTTT
CASSESGNSPLHF
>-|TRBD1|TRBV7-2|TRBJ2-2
TGTGCCAGCAGCACGAGACCTCAGGGGGCATGGAACACCGGGGAGCTGTTTTTT
CASSTRPQGAWNTGELFF
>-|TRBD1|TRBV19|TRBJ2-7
TGTGCCAGTAGTATGGGACAGGCCGAGCAGTACTTC
CASSMGQAEQYF
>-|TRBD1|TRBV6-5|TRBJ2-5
TGTGCCAGCAGTTGGGACAGGGGAGAGGAGACCCAGTACTTC
CASSWDRGEETQYF
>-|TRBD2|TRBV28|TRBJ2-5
TGTGCCAGCAGTTCGCCTAGCGGGAGGCCCCAAGAGACCCAGTACTTC
CASSSPSGRPQETQYF
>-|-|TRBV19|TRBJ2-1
TGTGCCAGTAGTCAGGGGGGGTACAATGAGCAGTTCTTC
CASSQGGYNEQFF
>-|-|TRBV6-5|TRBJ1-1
TGTGCCAGCAGGAGACAGTTAAACACTGAAGCTTTCTTT
CASRRQLNTEAFF
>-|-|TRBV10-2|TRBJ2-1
TGCGCCAGCAGTGAGCGCCCAGCGCTTTACAATGAGCAGTTCTTC
CASSERPALYNEQFF
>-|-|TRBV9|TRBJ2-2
TGTGCCAGCAGCGTGGCGGGGCCAAACACCGGGGAGCTGTTTTTT
CASSVAGPNTGELFF
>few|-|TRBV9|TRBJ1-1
TGTGCCAGCAGCGTAGGTGTCAGGGAAAACACTGAAGCTTTCTTT
CASSVGVRENTEAFF